This TCR beta chain originates from a study of beta chain features in type 1 diabetes. Study-level points and caveats: Significant though moderate, a shortening of TCRB CDR3s appeared in all four CD4+ subsets of Type 1 diabetes patients.

This clone was detected only a few times. The antigen is not known. Trimming stripped 4 bases from V and 4 bases from J, with 18 bases between. Germline-derived CDR1 and CDR2 are SGHDT and YYEEEE. The CDR3 extends over 16 amino acids. Cells sorted by CD45RO/CCR7/CD25/CD127/CD95/CD27 comprised CD4+ naive, central memory, regulatory and stem cell-like memory cells. Over 95% purity was reached by all sorted populations. What was sequenced were expressed TCRB transcripts, since all of the isolated RNA had been reverse transcribed. There were several million reads on average in the naive, central memory and regulatory T cell samples. Sequencing was performed with immunoSEQ multiplex PCR; in TCRdb, only in-frame clones are kept and a portion is missing. The sample holds under 850,000 clones, around an eighth seen once.

The clonotype was recovered from a man younger than 30 with type 1 diabetes. The chain couples TRBV5-6 to TRBJ1-5; D is undetermined. The sequencing sample was made of naive CD4+ T cells from blood. The CDR3 is CASSLRTTEGNQPQHF. DNA of the CDR3: TGTGCCAGCAGCCTGAGGACCACCGAGGGAAATCAGCCCCAGCATTTT.